These T cell receptor beta chains were read from a single sample in a study of shared T cell receptors in the human thymus. Method: immunoSEQ multiplex PCR; TCRdb's copy keeps in-frame clones and lacks some. In the table there are hundreds of thousands of clones, about 89% of which are singletons. This sample was also put to use in a study of human thymus T cells.

Sequenced material: thymocytes. The receptors come from a boy under two years old with a congenital heart defect. Both conserved end residues are part of each CDR3. Expanded clones are given a class, and other clones once, few, many or no size at all.

V,size,J,CDR3
TRBV4-3,.,TRBJ1-1,CASSPDREGVATEAFF
TRBV4-3,.,TRBJ1-2,CASSQDAALWIGYTF
TRBV13,.,TRBJ2-3,CASSLIDRAQDTQYF
TRBV28,.,TRBJ2-7,CATRGPLAYEQYF
TRBV7-6,.,TRBJ2-5,CASSFTGGSETQYF
TRBV6-6,once,TRBJ2-7,CASSQGFYEQYF
TRBV7-9,once,TRBJ2-7,CASSLYPHWRTYEQYF
TRBV5-6,.,TRBJ2-7,CASSKKQGGSHEQYF
TRBV5-6,.,TRBJ2-1,CASSLVQGSYNEQFF
TRBV9,.,TRBJ2-1,CASSVSGRGYNEQFF
TRBV6-5,.,TRBJ2-7,CASSRTGNRWYEQYF
TRBV9,.,TRBJ2-2,CASSDDRDRDTGELFF
TRBV9,.,TRBJ1-2,CASSGGDREEDNYGYTF
TRBV5-1,.,TRBJ2-7,CASSLDSCVYEQYF
TRBV19,.,TRBJ1-5,CASSIKGGNQPQHF
TRBV6-4,.,TRBJ2-1,CASSVEGGAAYNEQFF
TRBV19,.,TRBJ1-2,CASSPPRGQGYGYTF
TRBV11-2,.,TRBJ2-7,CASSSPPGEYF
TRBV25-1,.,TRBJ2-7,CASSDQAGTSGGTYEQYF
TRBV5-5,.,TRBJ2-3,CASSFDVERESRADTQYF
TRBV6-5,.,TRBJ1-2,CASSYGRGRASNGYTF
TRBV6-5,few,TRBJ1-4,CASSRGITNEKLFF
TRBV18,.,TRBJ2-7,CASSPRTAYEQYF
TRBV5-1,.,TRBJ2-7,CASSGDREHEQYF
TRBV29-1,.,TRBJ1-1,CSVGAGPLYPNTEAFF
TRBV30,once,TRBJ2-7,CAWSPPTRDRVNEQYF
TRBV10-3,.,TRBJ2-3,CATHQGRGGTRLYTQYF
TRBV28,few,TRBJ2-3,CASSEAGGTDTQYF
TRBV28,.,TRBJ1-3,CASSPTPNPRHSAGNTIYF
TRBV19,.,TRBJ2-7,CASSPQGDYEQYF
TRBV28,.,TRBJ1-1,CASSFNRVSAEAFF
TRBV4-3,.,.,CASSQVENSYEQYF
TRBV21-1,.,TRBJ1-5,CASSKPGAPLFHNQPQHF
TRBV19,.,TRBJ2-1,CASSISGRAPPYNEQFF
TRBV7-6,.,TRBJ2-3,CASSVYPITDTQYF
TRBV21-1,.,TRBJ2-3,CASSKGGGETGGQDTQYF
TRBV7-2,.,TRBJ1-1,CASSPGFRQGAQETEAFF
TRBV27,.,TRBJ1-1,CASSPVPIQGSRTEAFF
TRBV15,.,TRBJ1-3,CATSSRTGSSGNTIYF
TRBV6-4,.,TRBJ2-1,CASSETEGQYNEQFF
TRBV5-8,once,TRBJ1-5,CASSLQGASLIGNQPQHF
TRBV6-6,.,TRBJ2-7,CASSTLSDSEYEQYF
TRBV4-1,.,TRBJ1-3,CASSQEETVGRGNTIYF
TRBV5-6,.,TRBJ2-4,CASSISPGGATKNIQYF
TRBV10-3,.,TRBJ1-3,CAISESDYTIYF
TRBV4-1,few,TRBJ2-6,CASSQDRRDRGRGSGANVLTF
TRBV14,.,TRBJ2-3,CASSATGQGVASGGPPSTDTQYF